Sequencing of this T cell receptor (beta chain) was carried out in a study of shared clonotypes between healthy human individuals. Replicate PCRs run on unsorted PBMC used around 330 ng DNA, which was approximately 30,000 T cell genomes. In the original analysis: ImmunoSEQ yielded junction-only sequences lacking quality scores, so filtering differed. Sequenced by immunoSEQ multiplex PCR; TCRdb stores in-frame clones only, minus some. That table supplies the V and J calls and clone size; D and trimming were determined from the DNA. The table records roughly 490,000 clones, less than 80% of them present only once. Every donor, a Caucasian adult, lived in Nashville, Tennessee. V was trimmed by 5 bases and J by 3 bases, leaving 8 bases between them. Germline CDR1 and CDR2: SGHTA and FQGNSA. The CDR3 sequence is 13 residues long.

The sample taken for sequencing was PBMCs. This TCR was sampled from a woman aged 35 to 49 in good health. Some clones in this sample may be carry-over from other donors' samples. The genes are TRBV7-2 and TRBJ1-5; D gene uncertain. In nucleotides, the CDR3 is TGTGCCAGCAGCCCGCGTATCAATCAGCCCCAGCATTTT. Translating gives CASSPRINQPQHF.